A selection of T cell receptor beta chains follows, all from one sample in a study of blood T cell dynamics during melanoma immunotherapy. The assay was immunoSEQ multiplex PCR, and TCRdb's table has in-frame clones only and misses some. Counted here are 13,000 or so clones, about 90% occurring once; the ten biggest clones make up around 0.2%. The source was effector memory CD8+ T cells from blood, collected from a patient treated with checkpoint blockade. The receptors were sampled from a human donor with melanoma. Each CDR3 is given with its conserved first and last residue. Fields, in order: D gene, V gene, J gene, clone size, CDR3 DNA, CDR3 protein. The D gene is left open where the match is weak. Size is stated for part of the rows, as once, few or many counts, or as a class when the clone is expanded.

TRBD2,TRBV7-8,TRBJ2-7,.,TGTGCCAGCAGCCCAGCGGGAGGGATCTCCTACGAGCAGTACTTC,CASSPAGGISYEQYF
.,TRBV19,TRBJ1-1,.,TGTGCCAGTAGCGCCTTTGGATGGAACACTGAAGCTTTCTTT,CASSAFGWNTEAFF
TRBD2,TRBV7-3,TRBJ2-1,.,TGTGCCAGCAGCTTAGGGCTAGCGGAGTACAATGAGCAGTTCTTC,CASSLGLAEYNEQFF
.,TRBV7-6,TRBJ1-3,.,TGTGCCAGCAGCTTAAGTGTCTCTGGAAACACCATATATTTT,CASSLSVSGNTIYF
.,TRBV10-1,TRBJ2-2,.,TGCGCCAGCAGTTCCGACACGTTCGCGAACACCGGGGAGCTGTTTTTT,CASSSDTFANTGELFF
.,TRBV5-6,TRBJ1-1,.,TGTGCCAGCAGGTTATCTGGCGGGTACACTGAAGCTTTCTTT,CASRLSGGYTEAFF
TRBD2,TRBV4-3,TRBJ2-1,.,TGCGCCAGCAGCCACAAGGGCGGGAGGAGCTGGAATGAGCAGTTCTTC,CASSHKGGRSWNEQFF
.,TRBV6-1,TRBJ1-5,.,TGTGCCAGCGCGGGTTACAATCAGCCCCAGCATTTT,CASAGYNQPQHF
.,TRBV14,TRBJ2-1,.,TGTGCCAGCAGCCAAGATAGGGAGGCCTCCTACAATGAGCAGTTCTTC,CASSQDREASYNEQFF
TRBD2,TRBV19,TRBJ2-7,.,TGTGCCAGTAGTGCGGCTAGCGGGACCTACGAGCAGTACTTC,CASSAASGTYEQYF
TRBD2,TRBV4-2,TRBJ2-7,few,TGTGCCAGCAGCATTGGGACTAGCGGGAGGGACGAGCAGTACTTC,CASSIGTSGRDEQYF
TRBD2,TRBV2,TRBJ2-7,once,TGTGCCAGCAGTCTCGCTCAACCGGGACTAGCGGGAGATACGTCAGCGCAGTACTTC,CASSLAQPGLAGDTSAQYF
TRBD1,TRBV28,TRBJ1-5,.,TGTGCCAGCAGTTTACCCGGGACAGACAATCAGCCCCAGCATTTT,CASSLPGTDNQPQHF
TRBD2,TRBV5-6,TRBJ2-7,.,TGTGCCAGCAGCTCCGGACTAGCGGGAGTAGGGGAGCAGTACTTC,CASSSGLAGVGEQYF
.,TRBV27,TRBJ2-4,.,TGTGCCAGCAGTTTTCGAGTCTTGGGTATTCAGTACTTC,CASSFRVLGIQYF
.,TRBV2,TRBJ1-1,.,TGTGCCAGCACCGGGAGGAACACTGAAGCTTTCTTT,CASTGRNTEAFF
TRBD2,TRBV19,TRBJ2-1,.,TGTGCCAGTAGTATAGATAGCGGGAGTTCCTACAATGAGCAGTTCTTC,CASSIDSGSSYNEQFF
.,TRBV14,TRBJ2-7,.,TGTGCCAGCAGCCAAGCTCTTCTTAACTACGAGCAGTACTTC,CASSQALLNYEQYF
.,TRBV9,TRBJ2-3,.,TGTGCCAGCAGCGTATTTCGGGAAACAGATACGCAGTATTTT,CASSVFRETDTQYF
.,TRBV19,TRBJ1-6,.,TGTGCCAGTAGTATCTCCCACCTTTCACCCCTCCACTTT,CASSISHLSPLHF
TRBD2,TRBV27,TRBJ2-1,.,TGTGCCAGCAGTCTAGCGGGAGGTGAGCAGTTCTTC,CASSLAGGEQFF
.,TRBV27,TRBJ1-1,.,TGTGCCAGCAGTTTATACGGATTGAACACTGAAGCTTTCTTT,CASSLYGLNTEAFF
TRBD1,TRBV19,TRBJ1-1,.,TGTGCCAGCCTCAGGGGGCTGAACACTGAAGCTTTCTTT,CASLRGLNTEAFF
.,TRBV11-2,TRBJ1-4,.,TGTGCCAGCAGCCCGGCAGTAAATTATGAAAAACTGTTTTTT,CASSPAVNYEKLFF
TRBD1,TRBV19,TRBJ1-1,.,TGTGCCAGTAACCCAGGGACAGCCCTTAGCAGTGAAGCTTTCTTT,CASNPGTALSSEAFF
.,TRBV27,TRBJ2-1,.,TGTGCCAGCAGTCCCCGGCCGGCCAATGAGCAGTTCTTC,CASSPRPANEQFF
.,TRBV27,TRBJ1-5,few,TGTGCCAGCAGTTTAGCTGGGGGCGCCGCTCAGCCCCAGCATTTT,CASSLAGGAAQPQHF
.,TRBV27,TRBJ1-1,.,TGTGCCAGCAGGGGGATGGAGAGGACTGAAGCTTTCTTT,CASRGMERTEAFF
.,TRBV2,TRBJ2-7,once,TGTGCCAGCAGTGTGGGGGCCACCTACGAGCAGTACTTC,CASSVGATYEQYF
.,TRBV6-5,TRBJ2-1,.,TGTGCCAGCAGTTCCCACTCACTTTCGGATGAGCAGTTCTTC,CASSSHSLSDEQFF
TRBD1,TRBV19,TRBJ2-2,.,TGTGCCAGTAGTATGGGAATCGGGACAGGGAGGGTCGGGGAGCTGTTTTTT,CASSMGIGTGRVGELFF
.,TRBV5-8,TRBJ1-2,.,TGTGCCAGCAGCCCCTGGGACCCATACAGAGTCGCTAACTATGGCTACACCTTC,CASSPWDPYRVANYGYTF
.,TRBV19,TRBJ2-3,.,TGTGCCAGTAGTACGCCTGCCCGGACATTACCTAGCACAGATACGCAGTATTTT,CASSTPARTLPSTDTQYF
.,TRBV5-4,TRBJ1-1,.,TGTGCCAGCAGCTTCCGCGGGGGATCAGACACTGAAGCTTTCTTT,CASSFRGGSDTEAFF
.,TRBV6-5,TRBJ1-2,.,TGTGCCAGCAGTTATGGGTCCCTAAACTATGGCTACACCTTC,CASSYGSLNYGYTF
TRBD1,TRBV19,TRBJ1-5,.,TGTGCCAGTAGTATTCCCGGGGACAGGATGGGCAATCAGCCCCAGCATTTT,CASSIPGDRMGNQPQHF
.,TRBV13,TRBJ1-1,.,TGTGCCAGCAGCGTTGGGGGGACTGAAGCTTTCTTT,CASSVGGTEAFF
.,TRBV4-1,TRBJ2-3,.,TGCGCCAGCAGCCACACACAAGGGGCAGATACGCAGTATTTT,CASSHTQGADTQYF
.,TRBV11-2,TRBJ2-1,.,TGTGCCAGCAGCCCAACAGGGTTCTACAATGAGCAGTTCTTC,CASSPTGFYNEQFF
.,TRBV4-1,TRBJ1-2,.,TGCGCCAGCAGCCAAACCAGCGGCAACTATGGCTACACCTTC,CASSQTSGNYGYTF
TRBD2,TRBV6-5,TRBJ2-1,.,TGTGCCAGCAGTTACGGGGGGGGGACCTACAATGAGCAGTTCTTC,CASSYGGGTYNEQFF
TRBD1,TRBV6-5,TRBJ1-2,once,TGTGCCAGCAGCCTGGACAGGGGGGTCTATGGCTACACCTTC,CASSLDRGVYGYTF
.,TRBV6-1,TRBJ2-7,.,TGTGCCAGCAGTGAAGTCTGGCAACTGAGCTCCTACGAGCAGTACTTC,CASSEVWQLSSYEQYF
.,TRBV18,TRBJ2-4,.,TGTGCCAGCTCACCACCGTTCGGGGAAGATCTAGCCAAAAACATTCAGTACTTC,CASSPPFGEDLAKNIQYF
.,TRBV5-4,TRBJ2-1,once,TGTGCCAGCAGCTCACGGGACACCTCCTACAATGAGCAGTTCTTC,CASSSRDTSYNEQFF
.,TRBV25-1,TRBJ1-2,.,TGTGCCAGCCGCTCAGGGAACAGTCAGTATGGCTACACCTTC,CASRSGNSQYGYTF
.,TRBV28,TRBJ1-1,.,TGTGCCAGCGCCGACAGGCAACTGAACACTGAAGCTTTCTTT,CASADRQLNTEAFF
TRBD1,TRBV19,TRBJ2-1,.,TGTGCCAGTAGTACCGAGACAGGGGGAATCTACAATGAGCAGTTCTTC,CASSTETGGIYNEQFF
.,TRBV19,TRBJ2-3,.,TGTGCCAGTACAGGGCACACAGATACGCAGTATTTT,CASTGHTDTQYF
.,TRBV5-4,TRBJ2-7,.,TGTGCCAGCAGCTTGGGTGGTGGGATTTACGAGCAGTACTTC,CASSLGGGIYEQYF
.,TRBV28,TRBJ2-1,.,TGTGCCAGCAGCTTGGTTAGCTCCTACAATGAGCAGTTCTTC,CASSLVSSYNEQFF